This T cell receptor (beta chain) was identified in a study of T cell responses to AZD1222 COVID-19 vaccine. The germline V and J ends were trimmed by 0 bases and 11 bases, with 13 bases remaining between them. Germline CDR1 and CDR2: SGHTA and FQGNSA. The CDR3 has 13 residues. Using immunoSEQ multiplex PCR, the repertoire was profiled, and TCRdb retains in-frame clones only, with some absent. Among just over 150,000 clones, 87% were seen once, and the ten largest hold roughly 10%. V usage is TRBV7-2 and J usage is TRBJ1-1; D is uncertain. Sequencing used peripheral blood, obtained 28 days after the second AZD1222 dose. This TCR was sampled from an adult who received the AZD1222 COVID-19 vaccine. The CDR3 DNA sequence: TGTGCCAGCAGCTTAGCGGGCAGACTGTCGGCTTTCTTT. Translating it yields CASSLAGRLSAFF.